The 17 T cell receptor beta chains listed next were all sequenced from one sample in a study of spatial heterogeneity in lung cancer. Study-level findings and limits: Tumor mutation count correlated with how many alpha and beta TCRs expanded intratumorally.

Their specific antigens are unknown. As for time point: sample taken at primary tumor resection. In TCRdb, the 5' RACE reads were re-called with MiXCR into one record per CDR3 protein. Altogether fewer than 1,900 distinct CDR3 sequences are present, around a tenth being singletons, with the ten largest covering 28%. The specimen comprised lung tumor tissue, sampled at surgery. Receptors originate from a female donor with early-stage non-small cell lung cancer.

By sample fraction, this clonotype is large. This beta chain is off target for a library built for alpha chains, so its abundance means little. This chain links TRBV15 with TRBJ2-3, with 7 nucleotides matching TRBD2. V lost 0 bases to trimming and J lost 0 bases; unmatched junction nucleotides: 3. CDR3 length: 16 amino acids. Germline CDR1 is LNHNV and CDR2 is YYDKDF (reference sequence). The CDR3 sequence is CATSREGGGSTDTQYF. In DNA, the CDR3 is TGTGCCACCAGCAGAGAGGGCGGGGGTAGCACAGATACGCAGTATTTT.

This clonotype was seen ten or more times. This beta chain is an off-target read within a library intended for alpha chains, so its frequency means little. The J gene is TRBJ2-7, the V gene TRBV2; D not certain. Trimming shortened V by 3 bases and J by 4 bases, and 7 bases separated the two germline ends. Germline lookup yields CDR1 SNHLY and CDR2 FYNNEI. The CDR3 contains 12 residues. CDR3 protein: CASSDTGYEQYF. CDR3 DNA: TGTGCCAGCAGTGACACTGGTTACGAGCAGTACTTC.

This clonotype was recorded at least ten times. This beta chain represents an off-target read in a library built for alpha chains; its size is of limited meaning. The J gene is TRBJ2-1, the V gene TRBV4-3; 11 positions match TRBD1. The germline V gene encodes CDR1 LGHNA and CDR2 YSLEER. The V and J ends lost 3 bases and 4 bases, in that order; junction bases with no gene match: 11. CDR3 length equals 18 residues. In nucleotides, the CDR3 is TGCGCCAGCAGCCAGAGCCCAGCCGGGACAGGGGGTTACAATGAGCAGTTCTTC. Translation gives CASSQSPAGTGGYNEQFF.

To note about this clonotype: This beta chain is a stray sequence in a library constructed for alpha chains; its clone size is not meaningful. V gene TRBV20-1 combines with J gene TRBJ1-5, with D unresolved. This CDR3 comprises 14 residues. Trimming stripped 5 bases from V and 0 bases from J, with 11 bases between. Germline CDR1 DFQATT, CDR2 SNEGSKA (reference sequence). The CDR3 reads CSAPDGNSNQPQHF. CDR3 DNA sequence: TGCAGTGCTCCGGACGGCAATAGCAATCAGCCCCAGCATTTT.

This clonotype was seen ten or more times. This beta chain came through as a stray read in a library set up for alpha chains, and its size says little. The chain combines TRBV5-6 with TRBJ2-3; a weak D match, TRBD1 (6 bases). The V gene lost 0 bases and the J gene lost 4 bases, with 15 bases spanning the gap. This CDR3 is built from 16 residues. In germline, CDR1 is SGHDT, CDR2 YYEEEE. The CDR3, as DNA: TGTGCCAGCAGCTTGGGGGCAGGGGTGTCTTCAGATACGCAGTATTTT. Its translation: CASSLGAGVSSDTQYF.

As to this clonotype: This beta chain appears as a stray read in a library generated for alpha chains; its size is not informative. The genes are TRBV28 and TRBJ2-7; D is unresolved. The ends were cut back, 2 bases at V and 4 bases at J, with 15 bases in the middle. CDR3 size: 15 residues. CDR1 and CDR2 (germline): MDHEN, SYDVKM. CDR3 DNA: TGTGCCAGCAGTTTAGTTATAGGTAATTCTTACGAGCAGTACTTC. Protein sequence: CASSLVIGNSYEQYF. The full variable domain, its missing parts supplied by reference TRBV28 and TRBJ2-7, is DVKVTQSSRYLVKRTGEKVFLECVQDMDHENMFWYRQDPGLGLRLIYFSYDVKMKEKGDIPEGYSVSREKKERFSLILESASTNQTSMYLCASSLVIGNSYEQYFGPGTRLTVT.

This clonotype is medium-sized within its sample. As an off-target read in a library built for alpha chains, this beta chain has a frequency of little significance. The rearrangement joins TRBV12-3 or TRBV12-4 to TRBJ2-3, with 8 bases lining up with TRBD2. This CDR3 comprises 19 residues. The V and J ends lost 3 bases and 5 bases, in that order; junction bases with no gene match: 19. The CDR3: CASSFTLVVGAGEGDTQYF. Written as DNA, the CDR3 is TGTGCCAGCAGTTTTACTCTCGTGGTTGGAGCGGGAGAAGGAGATACGCAGTATTTT.

This clonotype ranks as medium-sized. Because this beta chain is a stray read in a library intended to capture alpha chains, its abundance should not be given much weight. The V and J genes are TRBV28 and TRBJ1-1; D unresolved. Trimming pared 5 bases from V and 4 bases from J, leaving 5 bases between. The germline V gene encodes CDR1 MDHEN and CDR2 SYDVKM. The CDR3 runs 11 residues. The CDR3 nucleotides are TGTGCCAGCAGTCGGGGCACTGAAGCTTTCTTT. It is translated as CASSRGTEAFF. The full variable domain, completed using reference TRBV28 and TRBJ1-1, is DVKVTQSSRYLVKRTGEKVFLECVQDMDHENMFWYRQDPGLGLRLIYFSYDVKMKEKGDIPEGYSVSREKKERFSLILESASTNQTSMYLCASSRGTEAFFGQGTRLTVV.

This clonotype is labeled as medium-sized. Since it is a stray read in a library aimed at alpha chains, this beta chain has a size that is not meaningful. The chain recombines TRBV3-1 with TRBJ2-3; D call uncertain. The CDR3 consists of 12 residues. Trimming stripped 2 bases from V and 4 bases from J, with 4 bases between. The germline V gene encodes CDR1 LGHDT and CDR2 YNNKEL (reference sequence). The CDR3 nucleotides read TGTGCCAGCAGCCAAATGGCAGATACGCAGTATTTT. As protein: CASSQMADTQYF.

By frequency in the sample, this clonotype is large. This beta chain is a stray read from a library made for alpha chains; its abundance is not meaningful. The V gene is TRBV27, the J gene TRBJ2-1; D is possibly TRBD1 (6 bases). The V gene's germline CDR1 is MNHEY and CDR2 SMNVEV (reference sequence). Trimming left V 5 bases short and J 4 bases short, with 15 bases between. This CDR3 contains 15 residues. CDR3 residues: CASSVTRDTYNEQFF. CDR3 nucleotide sequence: TGTGCCAGCAGTGTAACACGGGACACATACAATGAGCAGTTCTTC.

Judged by abundance, this clonotype is large. This beta chain is an off-target read within a library intended for alpha chains, so its frequency means little. The J gene is TRBJ2-1, the V gene TRBV20-1; a weak D match, TRBD1 (6 bases). The V gene lost 3 bases and the J gene lost 0 bases, with 18 bases spanning the gap. The germline CDR1 and CDR2 sequences are DFQATT and SNEGSKA (reference sequence). The CDR3 sequence is 17 residues long. The CDR3 DNA is TGCAGTGCTAGGAACAGGGTACCCCAGAGCTCCTACAATGAGCAGTTCTTC. Its translation is CSARNRVPQSSYNEQFF.

This clonotype qualifies as medium-sized. A library made for alpha chains picked up this beta chain off target, so its size means little. The chain employs TRBV10-3 and TRBJ2-3, with 12 bases that match TRBD2. Trimming cost V 3 bases and J 1 base; bases outside gene matches: 2. CDR3 length: 16 amino acids. CDR1 is ENHRY, CDR2 SYGVKD, per germline. This CDR3 reads CAISDLAGGGTDTQYF. Here the CDR3 DNA reads TGTGCCATCAGTGATCTAGCGGGGGGGGGCACAGATACGCAGTATTTT.

With regard to this clonotype: A library made for alpha chains picked up this beta chain off target, so its size means little. The chain combines TRBV3-1 with TRBJ1-6; 10 nucleotides line up with TRBD1. This CDR3 is 17 amino acids long. The V and J ends lost 1 base and 8 bases, in that order; junction bases with no gene match: 8. Germline V gene lookup returns CDR1 LGHDT and CDR2 YNNKEL (reference sequence). DNA for the CDR3: TGTGCCAGCAGCCAAGGAGGGACAGGGGAACAGTATTCACCCCTCCACTTT. This translates into CASSQGGTGEQYSPLHF.

On this clonotype itself: Since it is a stray read in a library aimed at alpha chains, this beta chain has a size that is not meaningful. The rearrangement joins TRBV18 to TRBJ2-5; 7 bases are a match to TRBD2. This CDR3 is 16 amino acids long. The trim removed 3 bases at V and 2 bases at J, leaving 9 bases unmatched. Germline CDR1 is KGHSH and CDR2 is LQKENI. This chain's CDR3 is CASSPWRAGIQETQYF. The CDR3 DNA sequence: TGTGCCAGCTCACCGTGGAGAGCGGGGATACAAGAGACCCAGTACTTC.

This clonotype was seen more than once but under ten times. Because the library targeted alpha chains, this beta chain is an off-target read whose size means little. The rearrangement joins TRBV6-6 to TRBJ2-6, with TRBD1 matching 9 bases. CDR3 size: 16 residues. The ends lost 5 bases at V and 2 bases at J; junction bases unmatched: 4. Germline V gene lookup returns CDR1 MNHNY and CDR2 SVGAGI (reference sequence). The CDR3 protein is CASSTQGAPGANVLTF. In DNA, the CDR3 is TGTGCCAGCAGTACACAGGGGGCGCCTGGGGCCAACGTCCTGACTTTC.

By share of the sample, this clonotype is medium-sized. This beta chain appears as a stray read in a library generated for alpha chains; its size is not informative. The chain employs TRBV5-1 and TRBJ2-7; D is perhaps TRBD2 (5 bases). Germline V gene data show CDR1 as SGHRS and CDR2 as YFSETQ. This CDR3 comprises 16 residues. The V end lost 2 bases, the J end lost 0 bases, and 15 bases lay between the germline ends. The CDR3 nucleotides are TGCGCCAGCAGCTTACGCGTACGGGAAAGCTCCTACGAGCAGTACTTC. Its translation: CASSLRVRESSYEQYF.

This clonotype ranks as medium-sized. Little can be read into the size of this beta chain, an off-target read in a library designed for alpha chains. The chain joins TRBV28 to TRBJ2-6; D uncertain. V dropped 6 bases and J dropped 0 bases, with 6 bases sitting between them. The germline V gene encodes CDR1 MDHEN and CDR2 SYDVKM. CDR3 length: 14 residues. CDR3 nucleotides: TGTGCCAGCAGGTCACACTCTGGGGCCAACGTCCTGACTTTC. Protein sequence: CASRSHSGANVLTF. Supplemented by reference TRBV28 and TRBJ2-6, the full variable domain reads DVKVTQSSRYLVKRTGEKVFLECVQDMDHENMFWYRQDPGLGLRLIYFSYDVKMKEKGDIPEGYSVSREKKERFSLILESASTNQTSMYLCASRSHSGANVLTFGAGSRLTVL.